A few counts support the clone carrying this T cell receptor beta chain. Its antigen is unidentified. The CDR3 runs 17 residues. Germline V gives CDR1 SEHNR, CDR2 FQNEAQ (reference sequence). The ends lost 2 bases at V and 2 bases at J; junction bases unmatched: 10. Unique molecular identifiers were used to barcode this TCRbeta library. TCRdb re-derived calls from the PCR reads in MiXCR, one entry per CDR3 protein. The sample lists around 580,000 distinct CDR3 sequences, 25% to 30% seen once, with less than 40% in the top ten. This specimen comes from a study of T-cell reconstitution after alpha-beta-depleted transplantation in children. Broader study findings: About two months after transplant, alpha-beta T cells reportedly came from several hundred expanded graft clones. T-cell counts and diversity at one year post-transplant came mainly from newly produced T cells. Some patients' high day-60 TCRbeta diversity was attributed to recipient cells surviving conditioning.

Here the sequenced sample was PBMCs, taken before TCRalphabeta/CD19-depleted stem cell transplant. The chain has TRBV7-9 and TRBJ1-2; 8 bases align to TRBD1. The receptor's source is a boy in the first two years of life with Wiskott-Aldrich syndrome, due to receive a stem cell transplant. The CDR3 sequence is CASSLSAGTGLNYGYTF. As DNA, the CDR3 is TGTGCCAGCAGCTTATCAGCCGGGACAGGATTAAACTATGGCTACACCTTC.